Following are 5 T cell receptor beta chains from one sample sequenced in a study of CD8 T cells in Susac syndrome. Reverse transcription of about 0.5 to 1 ug RNA used random hexamers. TCRdb reanalysed the immunoSEQ multiplex PCR reads using MiXCR and keeps one entry per CDR3 protein. The data contain some 210,000 distinct CDR3 sequences, about 94% of them singletons. The sample was CD4+ T cells from PBMCs. All receptors derive from a human donor with Susac syndrome.

This rearrangement joins TRBV5-1 to TRBJ1-2, with D maybe TRBD1 (5 bases). The CDR3 sequence is 13 residues long. Trimming stripped 0 bases from V and 8 bases from J, with 11 bases between. CDR1 and CDR2 (germline): SGHRS, YFSETQ. For the CDR3, the DNA is TGCGCCAGCAGCTTGGCCTCGGGACCAGGCTACACCTTC. This codes for CASSLASGPGYTF.

The gene calls are TRBV10-3 and TRBJ2-3, with TRBD2 as a possible D gene (6 bases). The germline CDR1 and CDR2 sequences are ENHRY and SYGVKD. The CDR3 has 15 residues. V lost 3 bases and J lost 4, with 14 bases in between. CDR3 DNA sequence: TGTGCCATCAGTGACGCTGGGGGGATCGCAGATACGCAGTATTTT. Its protein product is CAISDAGGIADTQYF.

V gene TRBV20-1 combines with J gene TRBJ2-5; 8 bases fit TRBD2. Germline trimming cut 0 bases from V and 4 bases from J; bases unmatched to any gene: 13. CDR3 length: 17 residues. Germline V gene data show CDR1 as DFQATT and CDR2 as SNEGSKA (reference sequence). In nucleotides, the CDR3 is TGCAGTGCTAGAGATAGGGCCCAGCGGGGGAGACGAGAGACCCAGTACTTC. Translation gives CSARDRAQRGRRETQYF.

The chain links TRBV29-1 to TRBJ2-7, with 10 positions matching TRBD2. Germline V gives CDR1 SQVTM, CDR2 ANQGSEA. This CDR3 region has 13 residues. V gave up 7 bases and J gave up 2 bases; unmatched junction bases: 5. CDR3 amino acids: CSASGGVTYEQYF. For the CDR3, the DNA is TGCAGCGCCAGCGGGGGGGTTACCTACGAGCAGTACTTC.

The chain is built from TRBV30 and TRBJ1-2; 7 nucleotides match TRBD1. Germline CDR1 GTSNPN, CDR2 SVGIG (reference sequence). Trimming took 6 bases from V and 0 from J; bases not matched to a gene: 4. CDR3 length equals 13 residues. The CDR3 bases are TGTGCCTGTCCGACAGGGCCTAACTATGGCTACACCTTC. Encoded protein: CACPTGPNYGYTF.